This TCR beta chain originates from a study of cytomegalovirus exposure and HLA in healthy donors. Regarding the study as a whole: Later on, analysis showed that most CMV-associated TCR beta chains appeared to be HLA-restricted. Later work found that TCR association rates differed between HLA loci; DRB1 had the most and HLA-C the fewest. Common viral pathogens seemed, in a later analysis, to connect with several of the most significant clusters. A later analysis linked a missense DCLRE1C variant to TCR beta V- and J-gene trimming.

Turning to this clone: Its antigen is as yet unknown.

The study ran its PCR with 60 Vbeta and 13 Jbeta primers. Measured with immunoSEQ multiplex PCR; TCRdb has only the in-frame clones, and not every one. The data show about 120,000 clones, around four fifths seen once. The CDR3 sequence is 16 residues long. Trimming cost V 0 bases and J 0 bases, with 11 bases left between them. CDR1 SGDLS and CDR2 YYNGEE come from the germline V gene. The clonotype was recovered from a man aged 55 to 70 in good health and CMV-seropositive. Sequencing was performed on PBMCs. This chain connects TRBV9 to TRBJ2-3; D is uncertain. CDR3: CASSVGSYYSTDTQYF. The DNA for the CDR3 is TGTGCCAGCAGCGTAGGGAGTTACTATAGCACAGATACGCAGTATTTT.